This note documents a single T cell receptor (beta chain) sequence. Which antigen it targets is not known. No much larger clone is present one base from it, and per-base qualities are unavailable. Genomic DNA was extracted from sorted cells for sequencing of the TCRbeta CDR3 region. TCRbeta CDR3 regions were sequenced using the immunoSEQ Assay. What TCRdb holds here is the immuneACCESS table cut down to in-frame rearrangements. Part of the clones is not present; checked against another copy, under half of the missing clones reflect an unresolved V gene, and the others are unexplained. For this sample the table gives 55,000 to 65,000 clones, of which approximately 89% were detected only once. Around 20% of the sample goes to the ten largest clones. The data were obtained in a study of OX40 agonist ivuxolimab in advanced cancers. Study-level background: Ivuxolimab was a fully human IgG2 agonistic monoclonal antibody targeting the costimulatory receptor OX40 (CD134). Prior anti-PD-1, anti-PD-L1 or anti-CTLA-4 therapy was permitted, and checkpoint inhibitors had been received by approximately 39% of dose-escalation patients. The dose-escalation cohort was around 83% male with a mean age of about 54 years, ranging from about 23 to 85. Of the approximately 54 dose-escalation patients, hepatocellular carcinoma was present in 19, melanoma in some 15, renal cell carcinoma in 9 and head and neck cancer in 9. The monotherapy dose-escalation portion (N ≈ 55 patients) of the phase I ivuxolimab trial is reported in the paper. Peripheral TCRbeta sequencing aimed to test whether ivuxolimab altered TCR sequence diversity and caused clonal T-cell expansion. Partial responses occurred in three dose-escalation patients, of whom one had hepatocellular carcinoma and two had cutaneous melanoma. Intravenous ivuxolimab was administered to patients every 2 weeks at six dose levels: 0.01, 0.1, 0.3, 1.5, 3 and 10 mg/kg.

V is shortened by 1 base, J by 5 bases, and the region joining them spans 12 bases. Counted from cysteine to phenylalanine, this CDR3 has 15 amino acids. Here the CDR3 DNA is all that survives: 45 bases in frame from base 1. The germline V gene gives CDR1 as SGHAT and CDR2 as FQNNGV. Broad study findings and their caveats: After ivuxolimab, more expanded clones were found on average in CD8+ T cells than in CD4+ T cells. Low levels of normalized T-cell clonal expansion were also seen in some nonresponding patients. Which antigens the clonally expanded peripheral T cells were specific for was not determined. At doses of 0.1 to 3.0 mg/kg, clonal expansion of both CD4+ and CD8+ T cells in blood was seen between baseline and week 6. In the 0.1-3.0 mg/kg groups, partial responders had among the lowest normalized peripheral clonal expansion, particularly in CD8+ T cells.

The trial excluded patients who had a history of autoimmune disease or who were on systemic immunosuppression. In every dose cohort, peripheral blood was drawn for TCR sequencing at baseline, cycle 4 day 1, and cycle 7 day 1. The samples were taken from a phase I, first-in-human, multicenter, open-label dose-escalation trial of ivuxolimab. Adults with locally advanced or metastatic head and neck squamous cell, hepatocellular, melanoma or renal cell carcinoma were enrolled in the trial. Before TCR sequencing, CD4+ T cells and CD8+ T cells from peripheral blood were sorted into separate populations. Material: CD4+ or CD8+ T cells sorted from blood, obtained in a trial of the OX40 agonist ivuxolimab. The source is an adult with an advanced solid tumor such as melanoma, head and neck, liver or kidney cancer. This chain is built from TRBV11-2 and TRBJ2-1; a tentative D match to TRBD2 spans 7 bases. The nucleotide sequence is TGTGCCAGCAGCTTAGCGGGGGGCTCAAACAATGAGCAGTTCTTC. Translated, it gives CASSLAGGSNNEQFF.